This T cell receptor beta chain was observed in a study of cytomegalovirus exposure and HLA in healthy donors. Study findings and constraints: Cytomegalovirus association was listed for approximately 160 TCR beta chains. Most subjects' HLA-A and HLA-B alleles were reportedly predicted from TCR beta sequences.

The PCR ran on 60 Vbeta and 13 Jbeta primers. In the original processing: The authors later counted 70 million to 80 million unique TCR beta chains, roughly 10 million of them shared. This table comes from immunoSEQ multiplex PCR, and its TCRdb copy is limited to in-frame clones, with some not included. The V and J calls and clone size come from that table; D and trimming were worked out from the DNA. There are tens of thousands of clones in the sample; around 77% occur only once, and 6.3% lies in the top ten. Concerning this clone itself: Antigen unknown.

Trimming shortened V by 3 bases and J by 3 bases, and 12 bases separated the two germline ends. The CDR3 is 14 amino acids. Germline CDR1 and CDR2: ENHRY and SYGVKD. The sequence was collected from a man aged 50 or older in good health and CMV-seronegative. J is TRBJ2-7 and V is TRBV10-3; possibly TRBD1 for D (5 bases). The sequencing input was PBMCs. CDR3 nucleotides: TGTGCCATCAGTGACAGGGTTAAATTCTACGAGCAGTACTTC. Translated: CAISDRVKFYEQYF.